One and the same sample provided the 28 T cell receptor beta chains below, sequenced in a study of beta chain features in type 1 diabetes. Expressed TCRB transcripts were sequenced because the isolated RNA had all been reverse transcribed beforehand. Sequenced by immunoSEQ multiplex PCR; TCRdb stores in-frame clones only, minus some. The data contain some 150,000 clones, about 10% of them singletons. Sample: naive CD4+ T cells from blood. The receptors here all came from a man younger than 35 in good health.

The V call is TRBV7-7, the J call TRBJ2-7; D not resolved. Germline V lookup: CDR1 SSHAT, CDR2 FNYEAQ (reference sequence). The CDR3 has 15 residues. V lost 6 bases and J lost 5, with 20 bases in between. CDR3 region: CASSRNTGSLDEQYF. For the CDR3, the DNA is TGTGCCAGCAGTCGGAACACGGGTAGTCTAGACGAGCAGTACTTC. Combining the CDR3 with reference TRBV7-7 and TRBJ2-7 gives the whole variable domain GAGVSQSPRYKVTKRGQDVTLRCDPISSHATLYWYQQALGQGPEFLTYFNYEAQPDKSGLPSDRFSAERPEGSISTLTIQRTEQRDSAMYRCASSRNTGSLDEQYFGPGTRLTVT.

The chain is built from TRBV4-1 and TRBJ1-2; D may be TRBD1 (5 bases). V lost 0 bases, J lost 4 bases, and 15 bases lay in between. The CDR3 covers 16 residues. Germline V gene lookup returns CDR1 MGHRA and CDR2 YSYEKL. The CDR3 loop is CASSQDGSYDSYGYTF. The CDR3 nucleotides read TGCGCCAGCAGCCAAGATGGTTCATATGACAGCTATGGCTACACCTTC.

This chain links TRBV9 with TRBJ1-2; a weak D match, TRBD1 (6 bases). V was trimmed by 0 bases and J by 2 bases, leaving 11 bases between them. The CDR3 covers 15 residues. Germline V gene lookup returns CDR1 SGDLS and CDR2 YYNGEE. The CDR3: CASSVEGTLNYGYTF. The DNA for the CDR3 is TGTGCCAGCAGCGTAGAAGGGACACTAAACTATGGCTACACCTTC. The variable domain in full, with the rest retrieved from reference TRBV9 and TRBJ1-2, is DSGVTQTPKHLITATGQRVTLRCSPRSGDLSVYWYQQSLDQGLQFLIQYYNGEERAKGNILERFSAQQFPDLHSELNLSSLELGDSALYFCASSVEGTLNYGYTFGSGTRLTVV.

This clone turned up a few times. Here the CDR3 DNA reads TGTGCCAGCAGCAAAGACAGGGTTTGGGAGACCCAGTACTTC. It encodes CASSKDRVWETQYF. The rearrangement links TRBV21-1 to TRBJ2-5; TRBD1, the D gene given by the table, was not confirmed from the DNA. TRBV21-1 is given as a pseudogene. The CDR3 covers 14 residues.

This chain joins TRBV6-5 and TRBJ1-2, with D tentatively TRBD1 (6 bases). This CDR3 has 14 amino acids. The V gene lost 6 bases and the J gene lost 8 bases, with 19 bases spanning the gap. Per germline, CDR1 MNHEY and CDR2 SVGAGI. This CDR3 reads CASSPSRDNEGYTF. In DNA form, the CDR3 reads TGTGCCAGCAGCCCCTCCCGGGACAACGAAGGCTACACCTTC.

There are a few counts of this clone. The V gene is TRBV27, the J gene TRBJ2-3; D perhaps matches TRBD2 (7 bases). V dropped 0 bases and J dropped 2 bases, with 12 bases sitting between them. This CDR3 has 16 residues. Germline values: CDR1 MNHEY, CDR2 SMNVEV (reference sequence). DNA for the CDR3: TGTGCCAGCAGTTTATCGGGGGGGCCGGTCACAGATACGCAGTATTTT. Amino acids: CASSLSGGPVTDTQYF.

The CDR3 sequence is CASSVEWQGARGQYF. As DNA, the CDR3 is TGTGCCAGCAGCGTAGAGTGGCAGGGGGCTCGAGGGCAGTACTTC. The chain links TRBV7-8 to TRBJ2-5, with TRBD1 matching 8 bases. Germline trimming cut 5 bases from V and 11 bases from J; bases unmatched to any gene: 16. The CDR3 is 15 amino acids. CDR1 and CDR2 from the germline V gene are SGHVS and FQNEAQ.

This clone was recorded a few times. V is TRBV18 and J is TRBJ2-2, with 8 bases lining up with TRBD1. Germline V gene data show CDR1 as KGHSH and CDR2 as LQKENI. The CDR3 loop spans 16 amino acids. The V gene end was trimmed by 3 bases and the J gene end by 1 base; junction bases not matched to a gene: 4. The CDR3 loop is CASSPTGQENTGELFF. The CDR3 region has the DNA TGTGCCAGCTCACCGACGGGACAGGAGAACACCGGGGAGCTGTTTTTT. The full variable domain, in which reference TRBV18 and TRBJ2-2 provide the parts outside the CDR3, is NAGVMQNPRHLVRRRGQEARLRCSPMKGHSHVYWYRQLPEEGLKFMVYLQKENIIDESGMPKERFSAEFPKEGPSILRIQQVVRGDSAAYFCASSPTGQENTGELFFGEGSRLTVL.

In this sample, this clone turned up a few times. CDR3 bases: TGTGCCAGCAGTTACCCGCGGGGGGGCACAGATACGCAGTATTTT. Protein: CASSYPRGGTDTQYF. The chain recombines TRBV6-5 with TRBJ2-3; TRBD2 aligns across 8 bases. V shed 2 bases and J 1 base; nucleotides not matched to a gene: 2. This CDR3 spans 15 amino acids. The germline gives CDR1 MNHEY, CDR2 SVGAGI.

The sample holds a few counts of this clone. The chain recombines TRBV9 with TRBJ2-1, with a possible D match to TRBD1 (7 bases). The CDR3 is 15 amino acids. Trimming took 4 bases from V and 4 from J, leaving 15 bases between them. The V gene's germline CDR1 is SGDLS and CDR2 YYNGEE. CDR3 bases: TGTGCCAGCAGCTCTCAGGGGGGCCCTTACAATGAGCAGTTCTTC. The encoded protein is CASSSQGGPYNEQFF.

The CDR3 reads CAWGGTANTGELFF. CDR3 bases: TGTGCCTGGGGGGGGACAGCCAACACCGGGGAGCTGTTTTTT. J is TRBJ2-2 and V is TRBV30, with D perhaps matching TRBD1 (7 bases). Germline V gene lookup returns CDR1 GTSNPN and CDR2 SVGIG (reference sequence). CDR3 length equals 14 residues. Trimming removed 5 bases at V and 2 bases at J, with 12 bases between.

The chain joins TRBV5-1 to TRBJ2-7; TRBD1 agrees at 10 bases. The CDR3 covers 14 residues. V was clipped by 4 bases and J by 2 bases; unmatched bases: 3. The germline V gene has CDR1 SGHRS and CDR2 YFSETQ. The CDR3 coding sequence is TGCGCCAGCAGCCCAGGACAGGGGGCCTACGAGCAGTACTTC. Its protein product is CASSPGQGAYEQYF.

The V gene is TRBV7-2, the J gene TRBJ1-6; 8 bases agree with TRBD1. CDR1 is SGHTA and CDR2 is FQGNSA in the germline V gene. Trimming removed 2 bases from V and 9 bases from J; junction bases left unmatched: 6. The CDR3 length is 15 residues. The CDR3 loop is CASSLFSQGGSPLHF. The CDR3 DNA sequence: TGTGCCAGCAGCTTATTTTCACAGGGGGGTTCACCCCTCCACTTT.

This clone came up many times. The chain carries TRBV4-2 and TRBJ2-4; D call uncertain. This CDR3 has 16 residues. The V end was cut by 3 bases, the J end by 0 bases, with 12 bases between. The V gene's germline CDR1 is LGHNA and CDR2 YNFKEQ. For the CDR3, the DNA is TGTGCCAGCAGCCACCTACAGAATTTAGCCAAAAACATTCAGTACTTC. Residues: CASSHLQNLAKNIQYF.

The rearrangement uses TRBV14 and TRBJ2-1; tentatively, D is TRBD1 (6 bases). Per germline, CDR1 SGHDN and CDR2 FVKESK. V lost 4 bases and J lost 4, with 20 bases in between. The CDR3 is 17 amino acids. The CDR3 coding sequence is TGTGCCAGCAGCCCACCGGCCTGGAGCAGGGGATACAATGAGCAGTTCTTC. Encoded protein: CASSPPAWSRGYNEQFF.

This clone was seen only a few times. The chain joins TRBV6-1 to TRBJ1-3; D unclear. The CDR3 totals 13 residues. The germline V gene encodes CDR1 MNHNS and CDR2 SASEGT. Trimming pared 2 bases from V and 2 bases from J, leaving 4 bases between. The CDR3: CASSEITGNTIYF. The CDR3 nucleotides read TGTGCCAGCAGTGAAATCACTGGAAACACCATATATTTT.

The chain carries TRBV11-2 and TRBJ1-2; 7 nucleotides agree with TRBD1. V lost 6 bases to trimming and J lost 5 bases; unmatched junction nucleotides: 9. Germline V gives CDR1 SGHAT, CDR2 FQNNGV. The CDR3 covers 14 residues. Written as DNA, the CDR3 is TGTGCCAGCAGGAAACCGGGACAGACGTATGGCTACACCTTC. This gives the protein CASRKPGQTYGYTF.

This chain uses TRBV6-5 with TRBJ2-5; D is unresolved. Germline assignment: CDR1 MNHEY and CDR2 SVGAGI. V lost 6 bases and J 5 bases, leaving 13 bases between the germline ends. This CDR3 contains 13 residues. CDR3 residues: CASRYSSWETQYF. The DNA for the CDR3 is TGTGCCAGCAGGTACAGCTCCTGGGAGACCCAGTACTTC.

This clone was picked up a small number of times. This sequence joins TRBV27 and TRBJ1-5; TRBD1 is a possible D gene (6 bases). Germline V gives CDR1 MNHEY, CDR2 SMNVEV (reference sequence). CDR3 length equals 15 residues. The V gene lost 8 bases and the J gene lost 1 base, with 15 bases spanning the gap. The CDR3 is CASLSERGSNQPQHF. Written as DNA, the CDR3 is TGTGCCAGCCTAAGCGAGAGGGGGAGCAATCAGCCCCAGCATTTT.

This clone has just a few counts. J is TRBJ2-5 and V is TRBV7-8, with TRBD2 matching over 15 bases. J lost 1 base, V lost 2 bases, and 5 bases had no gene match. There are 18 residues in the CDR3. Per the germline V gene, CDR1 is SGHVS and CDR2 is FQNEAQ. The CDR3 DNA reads TGTGCCAGCAGCTTAAGGACTAGCGGGGGGGCTTCCCAAGAGACCCAGTACTTC. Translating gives CASSLRTSGGASQETQYF.

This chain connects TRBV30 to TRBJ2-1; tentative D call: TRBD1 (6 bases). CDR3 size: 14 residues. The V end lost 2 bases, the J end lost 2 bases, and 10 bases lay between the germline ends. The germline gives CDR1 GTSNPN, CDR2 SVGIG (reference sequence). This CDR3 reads CAWSQGSTYNEQFF. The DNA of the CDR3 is TGTGCCTGGAGTCAGGGGTCCACCTACAATGAGCAGTTCTTC.

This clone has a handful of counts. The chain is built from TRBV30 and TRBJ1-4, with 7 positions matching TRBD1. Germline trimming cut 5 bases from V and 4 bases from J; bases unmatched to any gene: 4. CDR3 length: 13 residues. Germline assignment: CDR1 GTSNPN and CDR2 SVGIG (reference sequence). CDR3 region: CAWEGQSNEKLFF. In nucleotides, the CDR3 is TGTGCCTGGGAGGGACAGAGTAATGAAAAACTGTTTTTT.

The CDR3 protein is CASVSSEDEQYF. The CDR3 DNA is TGTGCCAGCGTATCTTCGGAGGACGAGCAGTACTTC. The V and J genes are TRBV6-5 and TRBJ2-5, with a possible D match to TRBD2 (5 bases). The end of the DNA fits TRBJ2-7 better, so the J call may be wrong. The germline V gene has CDR1 MNHEY and CDR2 SVGAGI. The CDR3 runs to 12 residues.

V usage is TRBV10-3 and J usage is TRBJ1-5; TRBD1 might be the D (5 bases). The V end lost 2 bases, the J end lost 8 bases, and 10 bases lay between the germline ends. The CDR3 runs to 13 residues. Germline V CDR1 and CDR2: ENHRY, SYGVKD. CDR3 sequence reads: CAISERGSEPQHF. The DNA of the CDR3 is TGTGCCATCAGTGAGAGGGGTTCGGAGCCCCAGCATTTT.

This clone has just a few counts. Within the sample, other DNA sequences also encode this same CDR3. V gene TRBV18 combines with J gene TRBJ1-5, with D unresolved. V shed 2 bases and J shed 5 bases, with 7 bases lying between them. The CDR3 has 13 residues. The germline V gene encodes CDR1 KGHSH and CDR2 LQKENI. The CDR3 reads CASSPGRDQPQHF. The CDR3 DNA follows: TGTGCCAGCTCACCAGGGAGGGATCAGCCCCAGCATTTT. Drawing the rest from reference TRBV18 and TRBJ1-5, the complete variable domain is NAGVMQNPRHLVRRRGQEARLRCSPMKGHSHVYWYRQLPEEGLKFMVYLQKENIIDESGMPKERFSAEFPKEGPSILRIQQVVRGDSAAYFCASSPGRDQPQHFGDGTRLSIL.

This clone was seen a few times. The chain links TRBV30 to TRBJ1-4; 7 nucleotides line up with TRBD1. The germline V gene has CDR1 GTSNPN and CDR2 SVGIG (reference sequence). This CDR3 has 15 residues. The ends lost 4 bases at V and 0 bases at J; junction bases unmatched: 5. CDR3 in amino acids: CAWIKQGTTNEKLFF. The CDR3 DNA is TGTGCCTGGATTAAACAGGGGACAACTAATGAAAAACTGTTTTTT.

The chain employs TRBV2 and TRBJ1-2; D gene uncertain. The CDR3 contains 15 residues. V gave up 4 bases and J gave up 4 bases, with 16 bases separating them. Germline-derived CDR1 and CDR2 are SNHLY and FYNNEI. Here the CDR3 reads CASSGAIQSVYGYTF. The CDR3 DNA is TGTGCCAGCAGTGGGGCTATTCAGTCGGTCTATGGCTACACCTTC.

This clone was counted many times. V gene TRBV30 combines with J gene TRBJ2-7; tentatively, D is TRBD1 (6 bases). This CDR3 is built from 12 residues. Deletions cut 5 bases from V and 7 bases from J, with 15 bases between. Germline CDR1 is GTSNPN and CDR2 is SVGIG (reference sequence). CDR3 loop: CAWAQGPGEQYF. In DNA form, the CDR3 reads TGTGCCTGGGCCCAGGGGCCGGGGGAGCAGTACTTC. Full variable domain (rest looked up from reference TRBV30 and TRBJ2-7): SQTIHQWPATLVQPVGSPLSLECTVEGTSNPNLYWYRQAAGRGLQLLFYSVGIGQISSEVPQNLSASRPQDRQFILSSKKLLLSDSGFYLCAWAQGPGEQYFGPGTRLTVT.